These 8 T cell receptor beta chains share one sample of origin, sequenced in a study of blood T cell repertoires in COVID-19. Produced via immunoSEQ multiplex PCR; TCRdb's table is partial and in-frame only. The data contain roughly 200,000 clones, roughly 90% of them seen just once; the ten biggest clones take up 15% to 20%. The sample comprised peripheral blood. These receptors came from a man in his forties or fifties with COVID-19, enrolled during active disease.

This rearrangement joins TRBV11-2 to TRBJ1-4; D perhaps matches TRBD1 (5 bases). The V end lost 3 bases, the J end lost 8 bases, and 25 bases lay between the germline ends. CDR1 is SGHAT and CDR2 is FQNNGV in the germline V gene. The CDR3 extends over 18 amino acids. CDR3 sequence (DNA): TGTGCCAGCAGCTTCAAGACCGGGACTCTCGCATTGGGGGAAAAACTGTTTTTT. Protein: CASSFKTGTLALGEKLFF.

A single count supports this clone. The chain is built from TRBV7-9 and TRBJ2-3; 10 nucleotides agree with TRBD1. This CDR3 has 15 amino acids. V lost 4 bases to trimming and J lost 3 bases; unmatched junction nucleotides: 4. Germline-derived CDR1 and CDR2 are SEHNR and FQNEAQ (reference sequence). The CDR3 nucleotides are TGTGCCAGCAGCTCCCGGGACAGGGGTACAGATACGCAGTATTTT. Translated, it gives CASSSRDRGTDTQYF.

This chain links TRBV4-3 with TRBJ2-6; the match to TRBD1 covers 9 bases. J gave up 4 bases and V 5 bases, and 9 bases lay outside the gene matches. The CDR3 runs 17 residues. Germline V lookup: CDR1 LGHNA, CDR2 YSLEER. Here the CDR3 reads CASSTPGQGTGANVLTF. In DNA form, the CDR3 reads TGCGCCAGCAGCACTCCGGGACAGGGCACCGGGGCCAACGTCCTGACTTTC.

The chain uses TRBV7-8 and TRBJ2-5; D not resolved. V lost 5 bases to trimming and J lost 3 bases, with 10 bases between them. This CDR3 has 13 amino acids. The germline V gene encodes CDR1 SGHVS and CDR2 FQNEAQ. The CDR3 bases are TGTGCCAGCAGCATCGGCGAGGAAGAGACCCAGTACTTC. Protein sequence: CASSIGEEETQYF.

The rearrangement uses TRBV29-1 and TRBJ1-2; no definite D call. Per the germline V gene, CDR1 is SQVTM and CDR2 is ANQGSEA. V lost 6 bases to trimming and J lost 4 bases, with 15 bases between them. CDR3 size: 13 residues. CDR3 amino acids: CSVLPSQAYGYTF. CDR3 nucleotides: TGCAGCGTACTTCCGAGTCAGGCCTATGGCTACACCTTC. The full variable domain, its missing parts supplied by reference TRBV29-1 and TRBJ1-2, is SAVISQKPSRDICQRGTSLTIQCQVDSQVTMMFWYRQQPGQSLTLIATANQGSEATYESGFVIDKFPISRPNLTFSTLTVSNMSPEDSSIYLCSVLPSQAYGYTFGSGTRLTVV.

This chain connects TRBV7-9 to TRBJ2-7; 15 positions agree with TRBD2. The germline V gene encodes CDR1 SEHNR and CDR2 FQNEAQ (reference sequence). This CDR3 has 16 residues. V shed 5 bases, J shed 3 bases, and the junction held 5 bases outside the gene matches. CDR3 nucleotides: TGTGCCAGCAGCACCCGGACTAGCGGGAGGGACTACGAGCAGTACTTC. Amino acids: CASSTRTSGRDYEQYF.

The V call is TRBV29-1, the J call TRBJ1-2; 7 bases agree with TRBD1. The CDR3 sequence is 12 residues long. V lost 6 bases to trimming and J lost 8 bases; unmatched junction nucleotides: 9. The germline V gene encodes CDR1 SQVTM and CDR2 ANQGSEA. The CDR3 sequence: CSVPDRAAGYTF. CDR3 nucleotides: TGCAGCGTCCCAGACAGGGCGGCCGGCTACACCTTC.

The chain links TRBV5-5 to TRBJ1-2; 7 positions match TRBD1. The junction had 4 bases not matched to a gene; V was cut back by 2 bases and J by 6 bases. Germline V gives CDR1 SGHKS, CDR2 YYEKEE (reference sequence). This CDR3 comprises 13 residues. The CDR3 here is CASSLGTANGYTF. The CDR3 coding sequence is TGTGCCAGCAGCTTAGGGACAGCTAATGGCTACACCTTC.